These 27 T cell receptor beta chains share one sample of origin, sequenced in a study of preoperative IRX-2 immunotherapy in early breast cancer (dated by TCRdb to between 2018 and 2020). The library was prepared using the immunoSEQ multiplex PCR assay. TCRdb retrieved this table from immuneACCESS and kept in-frame rearrangements only. Not all clones are present; in checked studies, unresolved V genes account for under half, and no reason is known for the remainder. Across this sample there are about 26,000 clones, with around 80% seen only once. The leading ten clones occupy around 6.5% of the sample. In light of the paper, this sample's treatment or condition label describes: preoperative locoregional IRX-2 cytokine immunotherapy. This material consisted of lymph node tissue, taken after IRX-2 immunotherapy. The source is a human donor with breast cancer.

The chain combines TRBV11-3 with TRBJ2-1, with D perhaps given as TRBD1 or TRBD2 (8 bases each). V lost 3 bases and J 5 bases, leaving 14 bases between the germline ends. From germline, CDR1 is SGHNT and CDR2 YENEEA. The CDR3 is 15 residues long. In DNA form, the CDR3 reads TGTGCCAGCAGCTTCTTAGCGGGACAGGACAATGAGCAGTTCTTC. This encodes CASSFLAGQDNEQFF.

The rearrangement uses TRBV5-1 and TRBJ2-2; 7 bases agree with TRBD2. Germline CDR1 and CDR2: SGHRS and YFSETQ. This CDR3 region has 15 residues. V trimming: 1 base; J trimming: 5 bases; junction bases outside the gene matches: 5. CDR3 region: CASSLLTSSTGELFF. The CDR3 region has the DNA TGCGCCAGCAGCTTGTTGACTAGCTCGACCGGGGAGCTGTTTTTT.

The chain carries TRBV15 and TRBJ2-7, with 8 bases aligning to TRBD1. V dropped 1 base and J dropped 5; count of bases not matched to a gene: 4. CDR3 size: 14 residues. Germline V gene lookup returns CDR1 LNHNV and CDR2 YYDKDF (reference sequence). The CDR3 nucleotides read TGTGCCACCAGCAGAGGACAGGGGCTCGACGAGCAGTACTTC. Protein sequence: CATSRGQGLDEQYF.

The V and J genes are TRBV5-1 and TRBJ2-1, with D perhaps TRBD2 (5 bases). The germline V and J ends were trimmed by 6 bases and 4 bases, with 17 bases remaining between them. Per the germline V gene, CDR1 is SGHRS and CDR2 is YFSETQ. The CDR3 is made up of 15 amino acids. The DNA of the CDR3 is TGCGCCAGCACCTTAAGCTTTAGCGCGTACAATGAGCAGTTCTTC. Amino acids: CASTLSFSAYNEQFF. The whole variable domain, remainder taken from reference TRBV5-1 and TRBJ2-1, is KAGVTQTPRYLIKTRGQQVTLSCSPISGHRSVSWYQQTPGQGLQFLFEYFSETQRNKGNFPGRFSGRQFSNSRSEMNVSTLELGDSALYLCASTLSFSAYNEQFFGPGTRLTVL.

The V call is TRBV18, the J call TRBJ2-4; a weak D match, TRBD1 (5 bases). Trimming removed 0 bases at V and 0 bases at J, with 6 bases between. CDR3 length: 15 amino acids. Germline CDR1 and CDR2: KGHSH and LQKENI. This chain's CDR3 is CASSPPQGAKNIQYF. The CDR3 region has the DNA TGTGCCAGCTCACCACCTCAGGGAGCCAAAAACATTCAGTACTTC.

This rearrangement joins TRBV7-6 to TRBJ2-1; 9 bases line up with TRBD2. CDR3 length: 19 residues. CDR1 and CDR2 from the germline V gene are SGHVS and FNYEAQ. The junction had 19 bases not matched to a gene; V was cut back by 7 bases and J by 3 bases. The DNA of the CDR3 is TGTGCCAGCAACCTGGGACTAGCTACGGTGTTGGGTCTCTACAATGAGCAGTTCTTC. This encodes CASNLGLATVLGLYNEQFF.

The chain combines TRBV7-5 with TRBJ2-3; TRBD1 is the table's D call and was not checked against the DNA. TRBV7-5 is a pseudogene segment. This CDR3 comprises 14 residues. This CDR3 reads CASSLDRFGDTQYF. The CDR3 region has the DNA TGTGCCAGCAGCTTAGACAGATTTGGGGATACGCAGTATTTT.

This clone was observed a few times. V is TRBV11-3 and J is TRBJ1-4; 8 bases align to TRBD1. Germline CDR1 reads SGHNT; CDR2 reads YENEEA. V was pared by 5 bases and J by 5 bases, with 7 bases of the junction left unmatched. The CDR3 contains 15 residues. CDR3 sequence (DNA): TGTGCCAGCAGCCGGACGGGACAGGAAAATGAAAAACTGTTTTTT. This codes for CASSRTGQENEKLFF.

This chain connects TRBV10-3 to TRBJ1-2, with D hard to call. CDR3 length equals 15 residues. V lost 1 base and J lost 1, with 10 bases in between. Germline loops: CDR1 ENHRY, CDR2 SYGVKD. The CDR3 is CAISELGGGNYGYTF. In DNA, the CDR3 is TGTGCCATCAGTGAGTTAGGCGGAGGTAACTATGGCTACACCTTC.

The rearrangement joins TRBV18 to TRBJ1-1; D unresolved. The V end was cut by 3 bases, the J end by 0 bases, with 8 bases between. Per the germline V gene, CDR1 is KGHSH and CDR2 is LQKENI. The CDR3 extends over 14 amino acids. This CDR3 is CASSPQSVNTEAFF. In nucleotides, the CDR3 is TGTGCCAGCTCACCGCAATCAGTGAACACTGAAGCTTTCTTT. The whole variable domain, remainder taken from reference TRBV18 and TRBJ1-1, is NAGVMQNPRHLVRRRGQEARLRCSPMKGHSHVYWYRQLPEEGLKFMVYLQKENIIDESGMPKERFSAEFPKEGPSILRIQQVVRGDSAAYFCASSPQSVNTEAFFGQGTRLTVV.

The gene calls are TRBV7-5 and TRBJ1-3; TRBD1 was called by the table and not checked on the DNA. TRBV7-5 is a pseudogene locus. This CDR3 spans 14 amino acids. The CDR3 DNA reads as TGTGCCAGCAGCTTACAGGGGGTCGGAAACACCATATATTTT. It is translated as CASSLQGVGNTIYF.

In nucleotides, the CDR3 is TGCGCCAGCAGTGATTGGCAGGCTGAAGCTTTCTTT. It yields the protein CASSDWQAEAFF. This sequence joins TRBV10-2 and TRBJ1-1, with D unresolved. V shed 3 bases and J shed 6 bases, with 8 bases lying between them. Germline CDR1 is WSHSY and CDR2 is SAAADI. This CDR3 contains 12 residues.

The rearrangement links TRBV6-8 to TRBJ2-1; the D is unclear. The CDR3 is made up of 12 amino acids. Looked up from germline, CDR1 is MNHGY and CDR2 is SAAAGT. Trimming pared 4 bases from V and 9 bases from J, leaving 10 bases between. The CDR3 DNA follows: TGTGCCAGCAGTTCCTACACGGGTGAGCAGTTCTTC. This sequence encodes CASSSYTGEQFF.

This clone has just one count. The rearrangement joins TRBV28 to TRBJ1-1; unclear D gene. The V and J ends lost 6 bases and 4 bases respectively, with 9 bases between them. The CDR3 covers 12 residues. The germline CDR1 and CDR2 sequences are MDHEN and SYDVKM. CDR3 protein: CASRDWSTEAFF. The CDR3 bases are TGTGCCAGCAGGGACTGGTCCACTGAAGCTTTCTTT.

The genes are TRBV14 and TRBJ1-1; no definite D call. Germline CDR1 and CDR2: SGHDN and FVKESK. V was shortened by 1 base and J by 5 bases, with 11 bases between the two germline ends. This CDR3 region has 14 residues. The CDR3 DNA follows: TGTGCCAGCAGCCAAGGGAGGGTTTGGACTGAAGCTTTCTTT. This gives the protein CASSQGRVWTEAFF.

This chain uses TRBV6-8 with TRBJ2-7; D gene ambiguous. With 2 bases removed from V and 3 bases from J, the gap between germline ends came to 5 bases. Germline V gives CDR1 MNHGY, CDR2 SAAAGT. The CDR3 contains 12 residues. CDR3: CASSYDGYEQYF. In DNA, the CDR3 is TGTGCCAGCAGTTACGACGGCTACGAGCAGTACTTC.

The chain recombines TRBV6-8 with TRBJ1-1; 7 bases map to TRBD1. Losses at the gene ends were 10 bases for V and 1 base for J; bases not matched to a gene: 12. This CDR3 has 15 residues. Per germline, CDR1 MNHGY and CDR2 SAAAGT. The CDR3 here is CAISKGALGNTEAFF. For the CDR3, the DNA is TGTGCCATCAGCAAGGGGGCATTAGGGAACACTGAAGCTTTCTTT.

This chain connects TRBV19 to TRBJ1-5, with TRBD1 matching over 8 bases. The J segment lost 3 bases and the V segment lost 5 bases, leaving 9 bases of the junction unmatched. The CDR3 is 16 amino acids. Germline loops: CDR1 LNHDA, CDR2 SQIVND (reference sequence). CDR3 in DNA: TGTGCCAGTAGTGCTTCCGGGACAGGTAACAATCAGCCCCAGCATTTT. Protein: CASSASGTGNNQPQHF.

The V and J genes are TRBV6-8 and TRBJ1-4, with 7 positions matching TRBD1. The CDR3 covers 13 residues. Germline CDR1 reads MNHGY; CDR2 reads SAAAGT. After removal of 6 bases from V and 10 bases from J, the junction contained 8 bases not matched to a gene. The CDR3 region is CASSAGGQGKLFF. The CDR3 nucleotides read TGTGCCAGCAGCGCAGGGGGGCAAGGAAAACTGTTTTTT.

CDR3 in DNA: TGTGCCAGCAGTTACTCGGGGGGACGTAACACTGAAGCTTTCTTT. It specifies CASSYSGGRNTEAFF. The V and J genes are TRBV6-8 and TRBJ1-1; tentatively, D is TRBD1 (5 bases). This CDR3 spans 15 amino acids. Germline lookup yields CDR1 MNHGY and CDR2 SAAAGT. V was cut by 0 bases and J by 2 bases, with 10 bases left in between.

This clone was counted once. The V call is TRBV1, the J call TRBJ2-1; TRBD1 reflects the table's D call only, with no check against the DNA. TRBV1 is reported as a pseudogene. The CDR3 length is 18 residues. CDR3 sequence (DNA): TGCGCCAGCAGCCAAATTTATGCCGGGACAGGGTCCTACAATGAGCAGTTCTTC. This sequence encodes CASSQIYAGTGSYNEQFF.

J is TRBJ2-7 and V is TRBV19; D gene uncertain. Germline V lookup: CDR1 LNHDA, CDR2 SQIVND (reference sequence). V lost 6 bases and J lost 1, with 13 bases in between. There are 14 residues in the CDR3. DNA of the CDR3: TGTGCCAGTAGCCGAAGTGGTGGTTCCTACGAGCAGTACTTC. Translation: CASSRSGGSYEQYF.

The chain links TRBV10-3 to TRBJ2-1; D not certain. The CDR3 consists of 12 residues. Between the trimmed V and J ends, which lost 2 bases and 4 bases, there was a span of 3 bases. Germline CDR1 is ENHRY and CDR2 is SYGVKD. CDR3 in DNA: TGTGCCATCAGTGAGCCTTACAATGAGCAGTTCTTC. Protein: CAISEPYNEQFF.

This clone has just one count. The J gene is TRBJ2-2, the V gene TRBV6-8, with 7 bases matching TRBD1. Germline lookup yields CDR1 MNHGY and CDR2 SAAAGT. V lost 5 bases and J lost 5; bases outside the gene matches: 5. The CDR3 covers 14 residues. CDR3 sequence: CASSRDSQTGELFF. The CDR3 DNA sequence: TGTGCCAGCAGTAGGGACAGCCAGACCGGGGAGCTGTTTTTT.

This clone was found a few times. This chain joins TRBV6-8 and TRBJ1-5; TRBD1 agrees at 9 bases. The ends lost 9 bases at V and 2 bases at J; junction bases unmatched: 5. This CDR3 spans 14 amino acids. Germline V gene sequence: CDR1 MNHGY, CDR2 SAAAGT. The CDR3 nucleotides are TGTGCCAGTCTCCGGACAGGGGGCAATCAGCCCCAGCATTTT. It translates to CASLRTGGNQPQHF.

The chain has TRBV29-1 and TRBJ1-2, with D possibly being TRBD1 (6 bases). CDR3 length equals 12 residues. Trimming cost V 7 bases and J 0 bases, with 9 bases left between them. From germline, CDR1 is SQVTM and CDR2 ANQGSEA. CDR3 in DNA: TGCAGCGCCGGACAGACTAACTATGGCTACACCTTC. Its translation: CSAGQTNYGYTF. Full variable domain (missing parts from reference TRBV29-1 and TRBJ1-2): SAVISQKPSRDICQRGTSLTIQCQVDSQVTMMFWYRQQPGQSLTLIATANQGSEATYESGFVIDKFPISRPNLTFSTLTVSNMSPEDSSIYLCSAGQTNYGYTFGSGTRLTVV.

The chain combines TRBV5-1 with TRBJ1-1; a weak D match, TRBD1 (6 bases). This CDR3 has 17 amino acids. Trimming shortened V by 2 bases and J by 0 bases, and 17 bases separated the two germline ends. Germline CDR1 SGHRS, CDR2 YFSETQ. The CDR3 nucleotides are TGCGCCAGCAGCTTAGAAAAAGGGGGAATCATGAACACTGAAGCTTTCTTT. Residues: CASSLEKGGIMNTEAFF. The full variable domain, with the rest looked up from reference TRBV5-1 and TRBJ1-1, is KAGVTQTPRYLIKTRGQQVTLSCSPISGHRSVSWYQQTPGQGLQFLFEYFSETQRNKGNFPGRFSGRQFSNSRSEMNVSTLELGDSALYLCASSLEKGGIMNTEAFFGQGTRLTVV.